This T cell receptor beta chain was captured by sequencing in a study of Ad26.COV2.S vaccination and SARS-CoV-2 variants. Specified treatment: about 20 received Ad26.COV2.S at low or high dose, single or two shots; about 5 received placebo; per-sample allocation not given. It was on day 63 after the first vaccine or placebo injection that samples were taken. Sequenced by immunoSEQ multiplex PCR; TCRdb stores in-frame clones only, minus some. The profile covers some 420,000 clones, with 70% to 90% appearing a single time and less than 4% taken by the ten largest. Germline V CDR1 and CDR2: MGHRA, YSYEKL. With 0 bases removed from V and 0 bases from J, the gap between germline ends came to 12 bases. This CDR3 is built from 18 residues.

The material sequenced was peripheral blood, taken in a trial of Ad26.COV2.S vaccine versus placebo. The rearrangement links TRBV4-1 to TRBJ2-6, with D possibly matching TRBD1 (6 bases). This TCR came from a person between 18 and 59 years old who received the Ad26.COV2.S COVID-19 vaccine or a placebo. Here the CDR3 reads CASSQDDRTTSGANVLTF. The CDR3 nucleotides read TGCGCCAGCAGCCAAGATGACAGGACGACCTCTGGGGCCAACGTCCTGACTTTC.